These 29 T cell receptor beta chains came from one sample sequenced in a study of cytomegalovirus exposure and HLA in healthy donors. The PCR employed 60 Vbeta primers together with 13 Jbeta primers. The data were produced by immunoSEQ multiplex PCR, yet TCRdb's version contains in-frame clones alone and is incomplete. The sample has 120,000 or so clones, approximately 80% seen once. The specimen sequenced was PBMCs. Every receptor here comes from a man aged 30-40 years in good health and CMV-seropositive.

The chain links TRBV5-1 to TRBJ2-2; TRBD1 aligns across 9 bases. The germline V gene encodes CDR1 SGHRS and CDR2 YFSETQ. V lost 3 bases, J lost 6 bases, and 9 bases stayed unmatched. The CDR3 runs 16 residues. CDR3 loop: CASSYSGTGIAGELFF. DNA of the CDR3: TGCGCCAGCAGCTACTCCGGGACAGGGATCGCCGGGGAGCTGTTTTTT.

Judged by abundance, this clone is medium-sized. V is TRBV10-2 and J is TRBJ2-3; no firm D call. Germline V lookup: CDR1 WSHSY, CDR2 SAAADI. There are 12 residues in the CDR3. Trimming pared 6 bases from V and 4 bases from J, leaving 8 bases between. CDR3 sequence reads: CASSLLADTQYF. The CDR3 region has the DNA TGCGCCAGCAGCCTGCTAGCAGATACGCAGTATTTT.

This chain joins TRBV30 and TRBJ2-7, with TRBD1 as a possible D gene (6 bases). The V and J ends lost 0 bases and 2 bases respectively, with 8 bases between them. The CDR3 contains 13 residues. The germline gives CDR1 GTSNPN, CDR2 SVGIG (reference sequence). In DNA, the CDR3 is TGTGCCTGGAGTGTAACAGGGACCTACGAGCAGTACTTC. It translates to CAWSVTGTYEQYF.

The V call is TRBV7-6, the J call TRBJ2-5, with 11 bases that match TRBD1. V was clipped by 5 bases and J by 5 bases; unmatched bases: 7. The CDR3 has 15 amino acids. Germline CDR1 reads SGHVS; CDR2 reads FNYEAQ. The CDR3 sequence is CASSVRTGGRETQYF. The CDR3 DNA is TGTGCCAGCAGCGTCCGGACAGGGGGCAGGGAGACCCAGTACTTC.

The CDR3 sequence: CSGELYNEQFF. Here the CDR3 DNA reads TGCAGCGGGGAGTTGTACAATGAGCAGTTCTTC. The chain employs TRBV29-1 and TRBJ2-1; D may be TRBD2 (5 bases). The V end was cut by 7 bases, the J end by 4 bases, with 8 bases between. Germline CDR1 and CDR2: SQVTM and ANQGSEA. This CDR3 is built from 11 residues.

V gene TRBV10-3 combines with J gene TRBJ2-5, with 8 bases aligning to TRBD2. CDR1 and CDR2 from the germline V gene are ENHRY and SYGVKD. CDR3 length: 12 amino acids. Unmatched junction bases numbered 9, after V lost 11 bases and J lost 7 bases. The CDR3 DNA reads as TGTGCCGTCTCTCGGGAGGGTGGGACCCAGTACTTC. It encodes CAVSREGGTQYF.

The chain carries TRBV6-6 and TRBJ2-3; TRBD2 matches at 7 bases. V gave up 0 bases and J gave up 0 bases; unmatched junction bases: 3. CDR1 and CDR2 from the germline V gene are MNHNY and SVGAGI (reference sequence). The CDR3 is 16 residues long. CDR3 bases: TGTGCCAGCAGTTACTCGGCTAGCGGTAGCACAGATACGCAGTATTTT. Translated: CASSYSASGSTDTQYF.

CDR3 residues: CASSARDRIQETQYF. The CDR3 DNA follows: TGTGCCAGCAGCGCCCGGGACAGGATCCAAGAGACCCAGTACTTC. The rearrangement uses TRBV9 and TRBJ2-5; 8 nucleotides align to TRBD1. The CDR3 contains 15 residues. V lost 3 bases, J lost 1 base, and 5 bases stayed unmatched. Germline assignment: CDR1 SGDLS and CDR2 YYNGEE.

The chain employs TRBV5-1 and TRBJ2-1; 10 nucleotides line up with TRBD1. CDR1 is SGHRS, CDR2 YFSETQ, per germline. After removal of 3 bases from V and 3 bases from J, the junction contained 0 bases not matched to a gene. This CDR3 is 14 amino acids long. CDR3 in amino acids: CASSWTGGYNEQFF. CDR3 sequence (DNA): TGCGCCAGCAGCTGGACAGGGGGCTACAATGAGCAGTTCTTC.

This rearrangement joins TRBV27 to TRBJ1-2, with 7 bases matching TRBD1. CDR3 size: 15 residues. Germline CDR1 is MNHEY and CDR2 is SMNVEV (reference sequence). Trimming at V came to 9 bases and at J to 1 base, leaving 11 bases not matched to a gene. The CDR3, as DNA: TGTGCCAGTTCCTTAGATGGGACAGTTAACTATGGCTACACCTTC. Encoded protein: CASSLDGTVNYGYTF.

The chain carries TRBV6-1 and TRBJ2-1; 10 nucleotides align to TRBD2. Germline CDR1 reads MNHNS; CDR2 reads SASEGT. This CDR3 region has 16 residues. V lost 0 bases and J lost 4; bases outside the gene matches: 3. CDR3 nucleotide sequence: TGTGCCAGCAGTGAAGCCCCTAGCGGGGGATACAATGAGCAGTTCTTC. It translates to CASSEAPSGGYNEQFF.

V usage is TRBV7-6 and J usage is TRBJ2-2, with a possible D match to TRBD2 (5 bases). Between the trimmed V and J ends, which lost 1 base and 4 bases, there was a span of 13 bases. CDR1 and CDR2 (germline): SGHVS, FNYEAQ. The CDR3 spans 16 residues. In DNA form, the CDR3 reads TGTGCCAGCAGCTTAGGGGCAGGCCGGGGCACCGGGGAGCTGTTTTTT. This gives the protein CASSLGAGRGTGELFF.

The V gene is TRBV29-1, the J gene TRBJ2-1, with 9 bases aligning to TRBD2. The CDR3 is 16 amino acids. The germline CDR1 and CDR2 sequences are SQVTM and ANQGSEA. Trimming removed 4 bases from V and 7 bases from J; junction bases left unmatched: 14. The DNA for the CDR3 is TGCAGCGTTGGGGGGGTGTCGGGACTAGCCGGTAATGAGCAGTTCTTC. It translates to CSVGGVSGLAGNEQFF.

The chain combines TRBV10-3 with TRBJ2-5, with TRBD2 matching 8 bases. CDR1 is ENHRY and CDR2 is SYGVKD in the germline V gene. The CDR3 loop spans 11 amino acids. CDR3 sequence reads: CASGERETQYF. The DNA for the CDR3 is TGTGCTAGCGGGGAGCGAGAGACCCAGTACTTC.

The rearrangement uses TRBV28 and TRBJ2-1, with D possibly being TRBD1 (6 bases). The ends were cut back, 7 bases at V and 4 bases at J, with 20 bases in the middle. Per germline, CDR1 MDHEN and CDR2 SYDVKM. The CDR3 has 16 residues. CDR3 nucleotides: TGTGCCAGCACCCGACCCGGGACAACCCCGTACAATGAGCAGTTCTTC. Translated: CASTRPGTTPYNEQFF.

V is TRBV10-3 and J is TRBJ1-3; no reliable D call. Between the trimmed V and J ends, which lost 8 bases and 0 bases, there was a span of 14 bases. This CDR3 has 15 residues. The V gene's germline CDR1 is ENHRY and CDR2 SYGVKD. CDR3 nucleotide sequence: TGTGCCATCCGATCCCACTTGAGCTCTGGAAACACCATATATTTT. Translated: CAIRSHLSSGNTIYF.

The gene calls are TRBV7-6 and TRBJ2-7; 11 bases line up with TRBD2. Per the germline V gene, CDR1 is SGHVS and CDR2 is FNYEAQ. The V gene end was trimmed by 5 bases and the J gene end by 5 bases; junction bases not matched to a gene: 11. The length of the CDR3 is 16 residues. The CDR3 region is CASSPQSGTSGNEQYF. CDR3 coding DNA: TGTGCCAGCAGCCCCCAGAGCGGGACTAGCGGAAACGAGCAGTACTTC.

V usage is TRBV4-1 and J usage is TRBJ1-2; TRBD1 aligns across 7 bases. Trimming at V came to 0 bases and at J to 8 bases, leaving 9 bases not matched to a gene. The length of the CDR3 is 15 residues. The germline V gene encodes CDR1 MGHRA and CDR2 YSYEKL. The CDR3 region has the DNA TGCGCCAGCAGCCAAGAAGCCTTAACAGGGGACGGCTACACCTTC. Residues: CASSQEALTGDGYTF.

This CDR3 is CASSLGTGVGTQYF. The DNA of the CDR3 is TGCGCCAGCAGCTTGGGGACAGGGGTTGGTACGCAGTATTTT. V and J are TRBV5-1 and TRBJ2-3, with TRBD1 identical over 9 bases. The CDR3 length is 14 residues. Per germline, CDR1 SGHRS and CDR2 YFSETQ. V was clipped by 0 bases and J by 8 bases; unmatched bases: 4.

As DNA, the CDR3 is TGCGCCAGCAGCTTGGTCTCTGGGACTAGCGGGAGTACCCGCACAGATACGCAGTATTTT. Its protein product is CASSLVSGTSGSTRTDTQYF. The J gene is TRBJ2-3, the V gene TRBV5-1; 14 bases agree with TRBD2. Germline CDR1 is SGHRS and CDR2 is YFSETQ. The CDR3 runs 20 residues. Germline trimming cut 0 bases from V and 1 base from J; bases unmatched to any gene: 10.

The chain uses TRBV25-1 and TRBJ2-1, with 9 bases lining up with TRBD2. V lost 3 bases, J lost 6 bases, and 6 bases stayed unmatched. Germline V CDR1 and CDR2: MGHDK, SYGVNS. This CDR3 spans 15 amino acids. The CDR3 bases are TGTGCCAGCAGTGATAGCGGGAGAAGCCTCAATGAGCAGTTCTTC. Translated, it gives CASSDSGRSLNEQFF.

The chain couples TRBV9 to TRBJ2-1; 7 nucleotides agree with TRBD2. CDR3 length equals 15 residues. The trim removed 4 bases at V and 4 bases at J, leaving 8 bases unmatched. Germline CDR1 reads SGDLS; CDR2 reads YYNGEE. CDR3: CASSTTSLPYNEQFF. The CDR3 DNA follows: TGTGCCAGCAGCACGACTAGCCTCCCTTACAATGAGCAGTTCTTC. The full variable domain, completed using reference TRBV9 and TRBJ2-1, is DSGVTQTPKHLITATGQRVTLRCSPRSGDLSVYWYQQSLDQGLQFLIQYYNGEERAKGNILERFSAQQFPDLHSELNLSSLELGDSALYFCASSTTSLPYNEQFFGPGTRLTVL.

This clone was seen more than once but under ten times. The chain joins TRBV21-1 to TRBJ1-2. TRBV21-1 is annotated as a pseudogene. The CDR3 sequence is 16 residues long. The CDR3 coding sequence is TGTGCCAGCAGCAAAGGGGTCGTTAGGAGGCAAAAGGGCTACACCTTC. Its protein product is CASSKGVVRRQKGYTF.

The rearrangement joins TRBV9 to TRBJ1-1; tentatively, D is TRBD1 (5 bases). The ends were cut back, 2 bases at V and 1 base at J, with 9 bases in the middle. CDR1 is SGDLS and CDR2 is YYNGEE in the germline V gene. This CDR3 has 14 amino acids. The chain's CDR3 is CASSVRAENTEAFF. In nucleotides, the CDR3 is TGTGCCAGCAGCGTCAGGGCGGAGAACACTGAAGCTTTCTTT. Looking up the rest from reference TRBV9 and TRBJ1-1 gives the full variable domain: DSGVTQTPKHLITATGQRVTLRCSPRSGDLSVYWYQQSLDQGLQFLIQYYNGEERAKGNILERFSAQQFPDLHSELNLSSLELGDSALYFCASSVRAENTEAFFGQGTRLTVV.

This rearrangement joins TRBV19 to TRBJ1-2; D unresolved. The V end lost 5 bases, the J end lost 8 bases, and 12 bases lay between the germline ends. CDR1 and CDR2 (germline): LNHDA, SQIVND (reference sequence). The CDR3 runs to 12 residues. This CDR3 reads CASSRESRGYTF. As DNA, the CDR3 is TGTGCCAGTAGTCGGGAATCGAGAGGCTACACCTTC.

The chain combines TRBV4-2 with TRBJ2-2; 7 nucleotides match TRBD1. J gave up 1 base and V 4 bases, and 6 bases lay outside the gene matches. Germline lookup yields CDR1 LGHNA and CDR2 YNFKEQ. The CDR3 runs to 16 residues. CDR3 sequence: CASSPRQGQNTGELFF. The CDR3 DNA is TGTGCCAGCAGCCCTCGACAGGGACAGAACACCGGGGAGCTGTTTTTT.

Only a few counts were recorded for this clone. The chain employs TRBV7-2 and TRBJ2-3; no firm D call. The CDR3 extends over 14 amino acids. V was trimmed by 6 bases and J by 2 bases, leaving 12 bases between them. Germline CDR1 reads SGHTA; CDR2 reads FQGNSA. CDR3 nucleotide sequence: TGTGCCAGCAGTTCAATGCCCTACACAGATACGCAGTATTTT. Amino acid sequence: CASSSMPYTDTQYF.

The rearrangement uses TRBV30 and TRBJ1-3, with TRBD1 as a possible D gene (6 bases). The CDR3 contains 16 residues. Deletions cut 0 bases from V and 0 bases from J, with 12 bases between. The germline gives CDR1 GTSNPN, CDR2 SVGIG (reference sequence). The CDR3 is CAWSVGHLLSGNTIYF. The DNA for the CDR3 is TGTGCCTGGAGTGTGGGACACCTGCTCTCTGGAAACACCATATATTTT.

This clone was seen once. The V and J genes are TRBV29-1 and TRBJ1-2; the D is unclear. V gave up 0 bases and J gave up 0 bases, with 5 bases separating them. The germline CDR1 and CDR2 sequences are SQVTM and ANQGSEA. The CDR3 is 13 residues long. CDR3 bases: TGCAGCGTTGAAGAACTCCCTAACTATGGCTACACCTTC. Its translation: CSVEELPNYGYTF.